Listed here are 20 T cell receptor beta chains from one sample, sequenced in a study of tumor-infiltrating lymphocytes in primary liver carcinoma. Unsorted bulk tissue of roughly 20-31 mg yielded co-extracted RNA and DNA. TCR beta cDNA was reverse-transcribed from roughly 0.45 ug of total RNA. The reaction used a constant-region primer and ProtoScript II reverse transcriptase. Each TCR beta library was derived from three nested multiplex PCR rounds that employed slightly modified ARM-PCR. The first two PCR rounds used TRBV1-TRBV30 forward primers with a C-beta reverse primer, about 10 cycles each. TCRdb ran MiXCR on the multiplex PCR reads and lists one entry per CDR3 protein. The table records under 25,000 distinct CDR3 sequences, approximately 77% of them present only once. Material: liver tumor tissue from sampling region 5. Specified subset: tumor region T5, tumor centre. The receptors stem from a woman aged 30 to 39 with primary liver carcinoma and hepatitis B virus infection.

This chain uses TRBV12-3 or TRBV12-4 with TRBJ2-7; D ambiguous. The germline V and J ends were trimmed by 5 bases and 6 bases, with 11 bases remaining between them. The CDR3 length is 12 residues. CDR3 sequence reads: CASSIQYCEQYF. The CDR3 region has the DNA TGTGCCAGCAGTATACAGTACTGCGAGCAGTACTTC.

This clonotype was seen ten or more times. An end of the junction differs from the germline gene, which may be a read error. The rearrangement joins TRBV20-1 to TRBJ2-1; 13 bases fit TRBD2. Germline CDR1 and CDR2: DFQATT and SNEGSKA (reference sequence). The CDR3 is 15 residues long. The chain's CDR3 is CSASKGLAGLGEQSF. DNA of the CDR3: TGCAGTGCTAGTAAGGGACTAGCGGGATTGGGGGAGCAGTCCTTC.

This clonotype was counted at least ten times. V and J are TRBV28 and TRBJ2-7; 7 bases match TRBD2. Germline V gene data show CDR1 as MDHEN and CDR2 as SYDVKM. V trimming: 2 bases; J trimming: 4 bases; junction bases outside the gene matches: 8. The CDR3 loop spans 15 amino acids. Here the CDR3 DNA reads TGTGCCAGCAGTTTAGTCACTAGCGCTCCATACGAGCAGTACTTC. Translated: CASSLVTSAPYEQYF.

Comments on this clonotype: One junction end does not reproduce the germline sequence, and a read error may be involved. The chain couples TRBV10-2 to TRBJ1-1, with D hard to call. The CDR3 spans 14 residues. Germline CDR1 is WSHSY and CDR2 is SAAADI. CDR3 DNA sequence: TGCGCCATCAGTGAGTCGAGGGCGGGCTCTGAAGTTTTCTTT. Amino acid sequence: CAISESRAGSEVFF.

Concerning this clonotype: This is likely a read error, given that the CDR3 carries no conserved phenylalanine or tryptophan at its end. The chain combines TRBV6-5 with TRBJ1-6, with no clear D. Germline V gene data show CDR1 as MNHEY and CDR2 as SVGAGI. V was pared by 5 bases and J by 4 bases, with 15 bases between. The CDR3 is 16 amino acids. The CDR3, as DNA: TGTGCCAGCAGTAAACAGCCTACCATATATAATTCACCCCTCCACATT. This encodes CASSKQPTIYNSPLHI.

Comments on this clonotype: One end of the junction fails to match germline, which may point to a read error. This rearrangement joins TRBV15 to TRBJ2-5; weak D call: TRBD1 (5 bases). This CDR3 is 15 amino acids long. CDR1 is LNHNV and CDR2 is YYDKDF in the germline V gene (reference sequence). CDR3 residues: CATSTARGGQEIQYF. CDR3 nucleotide sequence: TGTGCCACCAGCACCGCTAGGGGCGGCCAAGAGATCCAGTACTTC.

This clonotype was detected a few times. This chain joins TRBV11-2 and TRBJ2-1, with 13 bases aligning to TRBD2. Germline CDR1 reads SGHAT; CDR2 reads FQNNGV. V lost 5 bases to trimming and J lost 7 bases; unmatched junction nucleotides: 5. The CDR3 runs 15 residues. The CDR3 DNA is TGTGCCAGCAGCACAGGGACTAGCGGGATTAATGAGCAGTTCTTC. Amino acid sequence: CASSTGTSGINEQFF.

This clonotype appeared many times. CDR3 sequence (DNA): TGTGCCAGTAGTACCGGACAGGGCACAGATACGCAGTATTTT. The encoded protein is CASSTGQGTDTQYF. The chain has TRBV19 and TRBJ2-3; 7 positions agree with TRBD1. The V gene end was trimmed by 4 bases and the J gene end by 1 base; junction bases not matched to a gene: 2. CDR1 is LNHDA and CDR2 is SQIVND in the germline V gene (reference sequence). The CDR3 is 14 amino acids.

Turning to this clonotype: The junction and the germline gene differ at one end; a read error may be behind it. The chain recombines TRBV11-2 with TRBJ2-1; 10 nucleotides agree with TRBD2. The CDR3 extends over 16 amino acids. CDR1 SGHAT and CDR2 FQNNGV come from the germline V gene. CDR3 protein: CASSPPKAGGLNEQSF. The DNA for the CDR3 is TGTGCCAGCAGCCCTCCAAAAGCGGGAGGGCTCAATGAGCAGTCCTTC.

J is TRBJ2-7 and V is TRBV11-2; the D gene is possibly TRBD1 (7 bases). V gave up 6 bases and J gave up 4 bases, with 25 bases separating them. The CDR3 is 17 amino acids. The germline V gene has CDR1 SGHAT and CDR2 FQNNGV. The CDR3: CASSVTGGGYWTYEQYF. CDR3 nucleotides: TGTGCCAGCAGTGTCACAGGAGGGGGCTATTGGACTTACGAGCAGTACTTC.

As regards this clonotype: One base away lies a much larger clone, so this may be a sequencing read error. The chain employs TRBV11-2 and TRBJ2-3, with D possibly TRBD2 on 6 matching bases. The CDR3 has 15 amino acids. From germline, CDR1 is SGHAT and CDR2 FQNNGV. The CDR3 DNA reads TGTGCCATCAAGGTAGCGGAGATACGCACAGATATGCAGTATTTT. It specifies CAIKVAEIRTDMQYF.

The chain links TRBV12-3 or TRBV12-4 to TRBJ2-3; D is undetermined. The CDR3 loop spans 15 amino acids. The DNA for the CDR3 is TGTGTCAGTAGTTTTCCCCCTCCTAACACAGATACGCAGTATTTT. The encoded protein is CVSSFPPPNTDTQYF.

This clonotype was found once. The CDR3 end shows no conserved phenylalanine or tryptophan, and so a read error is likely. The rearrangement joins TRBV6-1 to TRBJ2-4; D perhaps matches TRBD2 (6 bases). This CDR3 is 17 amino acids long. Trimming stripped 10 bases from V and 5 bases from J, with 27 bases between. Germline CDR1 MNHNS, CDR2 SASEGT. Here the CDR3 DNA reads TGTGCCACTTGTGGGCGGAGGGTCCTGGTGGCCGAAAACATTCAGTACTTA. Encoded protein: CATCGRRVLVAENIQYL.

In the case of this clonotype: Because the CDR3 is missing its conserved closing phenylalanine or tryptophan, this is likely a read error. The CDR3 DNA reads TGTGGCAGCAGTACCTACCACGGGAGCGAAGAGACCCAGTACTTA. It is translated as CGSSTYHGSEETQYL. The rearrangement joins TRBV12-3 or TRBV12-4 to TRBJ2-5; weak D call: TRBD2 (6 bases). The CDR3 covers 15 residues.

As to this clonotype: No conserved phenylalanine or tryptophan is present at the end of the CDR3, so a read error is the likely explanation. The chain combines TRBV4-2 with TRBJ2-7; TRBD1 agrees at 8 bases. The CDR3 is 18 amino acids. Germline V gene sequence: CDR1 LGHNA, CDR2 YNFKEQ. V shed 3 bases and J 6 bases; nucleotides not matched to a gene: 19. The CDR3 spells CASSQEHLEQGGPREQYY. The CDR3 nucleotides read TGTGCCAGCAGCCAGGAACACCTAGAACAGGGGGGACCTCGCGAGCAGTACTAC.

As to this clonotype: One end of the junction is discordant with germline, which a read error may explain. The chain joins TRBV4-3 to TRBJ2-7, with 8 bases that match TRBD1. Germline CDR1 LGHNA, CDR2 YSLEER. The length of the CDR3 is 15 residues. The CDR3 DNA reads TGCGCTAGCAGCCAAGATCTACGGACAGGGCGGGAGCAGTACTTC. Protein sequence: CASSQDLRTGREQYF.

On this clonotype: The junction differs from germline at one of its ends, possibly a read error. The chain carries TRBV11-2 and TRBJ1-2, with D possibly being TRBD1 (5 bases). Germline CDR1 SGHAT, CDR2 FQNNGV. The CDR3 is 16 residues long. CDR3 region: CASDQRRSGGECGYTF. The CDR3 DNA is TGTGCCAGCGACCAGCGAAGATCGGGGGGGGAGTGTGGCTACACATTC.

A few counts support this clonotype. The chain's CDR3 is CASSEALAGGANAGELFF. The CDR3 region has the DNA TGTGCCAGCAGTGAAGCATTGGCGGGGGGGGCGAACGCGGGGGAGCTGTTTTTT. V gene TRBV6-1 combines with J gene TRBJ2-2, with 9 bases that match TRBD2. This CDR3 has 18 amino acids. Losses at the gene ends were 0 bases for V and 8 bases for J; bases not matched to a gene: 13. Germline-derived CDR1 and CDR2 are MNHNS and SASEGT.

The chain is built from TRBV7-8 and TRBJ2-3; D gene unclear. V was cut by 1 base and J by 14 bases, with 16 bases left in between. Germline V CDR1 and CDR2: SGHVS, FQNEAQ. The CDR3 spans 13 residues. CDR3 in DNA: TGTGCCAGCAGCTTAGGTGGAGTGAGTACGGGGTATTTT. This translates into CASSLGGVSTGYF. Together with reference TRBV7-8 and TRBJ2-3, the CDR3 gives the full variable domain: GAGVSQSPRYKVAKRGQDVALRCDPISGHVSLFWYQQALGQGPEFLTYFQNEAQLDKSGLPSDRFFAERPEGSVSTLKIQRTQQEDSAVYLCASSLGGVSTGYFGPGTRLTVL.

This clonotype was detected once. No conserved phenylalanine or tryptophan ends this CDR3, so it is likely a read error. The V and J genes are TRBV6-5 and TRBJ1-6; no clear D. Trimming cost V 6 bases and J 9 bases, with 18 bases left between them. The CDR3 is 15 residues long. CDR1 and CDR2 (germline): MNHEY, SVGAGI. The CDR3 here is CASREGSAPLSPLHS. As DNA, the CDR3 is TGTGCCAGCAGGGAAGGGAGTGCACCCCTTTCACCCCTCCACTCT.